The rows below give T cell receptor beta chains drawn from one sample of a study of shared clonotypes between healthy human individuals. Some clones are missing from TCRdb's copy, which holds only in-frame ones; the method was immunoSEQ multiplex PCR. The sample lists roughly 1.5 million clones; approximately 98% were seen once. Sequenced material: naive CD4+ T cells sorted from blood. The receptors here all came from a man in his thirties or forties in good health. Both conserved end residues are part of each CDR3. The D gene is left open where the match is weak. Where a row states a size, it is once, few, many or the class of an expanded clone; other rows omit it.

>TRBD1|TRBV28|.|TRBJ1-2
CASRMGSYRGRLGYTF
TGTGCCAGCAGGATGGGGAGCTACAGGGGGCGTTTGGGCTACACCTTC
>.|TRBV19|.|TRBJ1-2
CASRVAWQHGYTF
TGTGCCAGTAGGGTGGCGTGGCAGCACGGCTACACCTTC
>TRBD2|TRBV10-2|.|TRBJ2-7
CASRGTSGTYEQYF
TGCGCCAGCAGAGGGACTAGCGGTACCTACGAGCAGTACTTC
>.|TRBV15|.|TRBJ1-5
CATSRDTGQPQHF
TGTGCCACCAGCAGAGATACCGGGCAGCCCCAGCATTTT
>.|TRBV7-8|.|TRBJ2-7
CASSFGGEVSYEQYF
TGTGCCAGCAGCTTCGGGGGTGAGGTTTCCTACGAGCAGTACTTC
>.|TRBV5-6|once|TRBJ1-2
CASSWDWDSSQPNYGYTF
TGTGCCAGCAGCTGGGACTGGGACTCCTCTCAGCCTAACTATGGCTACACCTTC
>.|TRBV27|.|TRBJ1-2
CASSFGGGYGYTF
TGTGCCAGCAGTTTTGGGGGCGGCTATGGCTACACCTTC
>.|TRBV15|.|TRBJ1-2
CATSKGENYGYTF
TGTGCCACCAGCAAGGGGGAGAACTATGGCTACACCTTC
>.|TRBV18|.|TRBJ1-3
CASSLQAGPAGNTIYF
TGTGCCAGCTCGCTCCAGGCAGGGCCCGCTGGAAACACCATATATTTT
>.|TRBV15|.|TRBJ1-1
CATSRDRTKTEAFF
TGTGCCACCAGCAGAGATCGGACAAAGACTGAAGCTTTCTTT
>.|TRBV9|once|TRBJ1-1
CASSNWGGSTEAFF
TGTGCCAGCAGCAATTGGGGGGGAAGCACTGAAGCTTTCTTT
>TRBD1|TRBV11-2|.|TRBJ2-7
CASSKSRDSGSYEQYF
TGTGCCAGCAGCAAATCCCGGGACAGCGGCTCCTACGAGCAGTACTTC
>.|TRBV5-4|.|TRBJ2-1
CASSLDRAGKQFF
TGTGCCAGCAGCTTGGATCGAGCGGGCAAGCAGTTCTTC
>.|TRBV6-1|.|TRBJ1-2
CASSEAGGGLRGGYTF
TGTGCCAGCAGTGAAGCGGGTGGCGGACTTAGGGGGGGCTACACCTTC
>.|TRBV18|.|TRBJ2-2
CASSAGVDPGELFF
TGTGCCAGCTCAGCCGGGGTCGATCCCGGGGAGCTGTTTTTT
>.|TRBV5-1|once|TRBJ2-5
CASSLGGRQETQYF
TGCGCCAGCAGCTTGGGCGGACGCCAAGAGACCCAGTACTTC
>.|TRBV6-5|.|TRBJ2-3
CASSSGRDISTDTQYF
TGTGCCAGCAGTTCTGGGAGAGATATTAGCACAGATACGCAGTATTTT